The 18 T cell receptor beta chains below come from one sample, sequenced in a study of Ad26.COV2.S vaccination and SARS-CoV-2 variants. Data came from immunoSEQ multiplex PCR; TCRdb stores just in-frame clones and leaves some out. The sample shows 300,000 to 400,000 clones, 75% to 90% of them seen only once. Treatment meaning: around 19 received Ad26.COV2.S at low or high dose, single or two shots; roughly 5 received placebo; per-sample allocation not given. It was on day 63 after the first vaccine or placebo injection that samples were taken. The starting material was peripheral blood, obtained in a trial of Ad26.COV2.S vaccine versus placebo. The receptor source for this set is a person between 18 and 59 years old who received the Ad26.COV2.S COVID-19 vaccine or a placebo.

The chain is built from TRBV19 and TRBJ1-1; TRBD1 is a possible D gene (6 bases). The CDR3 length is 14 residues. CDR1 is LNHDA and CDR2 is SQIVND in the germline V gene (reference sequence). V was shortened by 3 bases and J by 4 bases, with 12 bases between the two germline ends. Written as DNA, the CDR3 is TGTGCCAGTAGTATGAGTCGAGGGGGCACTGAAGCTTTCTTT. Protein product: CASSMSRGGTEAFF.

The chain uses TRBV6-5 and TRBJ2-5; no clear D. This CDR3 is built from 11 residues. The V and J ends lost 8 bases and 2 bases respectively, with 6 bases between them. CDR1 and CDR2 (germline): MNHEY, SVGAGI. The CDR3 region has the DNA TGTGCCAGCGGCCTTCAAGAGACCCAGTACTTC. It yields the protein CASGLQETQYF.

The V call is TRBV27, the J call TRBJ2-1; TRBD2 agrees at 15 bases. The V gene's germline CDR1 is MNHEY and CDR2 SMNVEV (reference sequence). After removal of 2 bases from V and 7 bases from J, the junction contained 0 bases not matched to a gene. This CDR3 spans 15 amino acids. The chain's CDR3 is CASSLGTSGGNEQFF. The CDR3 DNA reads as TGTGCCAGCAGTTTAGGGACTAGCGGGGGGAATGAGCAGTTCTTC.

The chain links TRBV28 to TRBJ2-7; D might be TRBD1 (6 bases). CDR1 and CDR2 from the germline V gene are MDHEN and SYDVKM. The CDR3 runs to 17 residues. Trimming took 4 bases from V and 5 from J, leaving 24 bases between them. Written as DNA, the CDR3 is TGTGCCAGCAGTTCATATGACCAAATATGGACAGTGGACGAGCAGTACTTC. The encoded protein is CASSSYDQIWTVDEQYF.

The chain employs TRBV10-3 and TRBJ2-7; 10 bases align to TRBD1. This CDR3 contains 15 residues. Trimming cost V 3 bases and J 6 bases; bases outside gene matches: 8. Per germline, CDR1 ENHRY and CDR2 SYGVKD. CDR3 sequence reads: CAISDPGQGKSEQYF. The CDR3 DNA is TGTGCCATCAGTGATCCGGGACAGGGGAAAAGCGAGCAGTACTTC.

The V call is TRBV18, the J call TRBJ1-2; the match to TRBD1 covers 8 bases. Germline lookup yields CDR1 KGHSH and CDR2 LQKENI. V lost 3 bases to trimming and J lost 2 bases; unmatched junction nucleotides: 5. This CDR3 contains 15 residues. CDR3 sequence reads: CASSPTGEGNYGYTF. The CDR3 region has the DNA TGTGCCAGCTCACCGACAGGGGAAGGAAACTATGGCTACACCTTC.

This sequence joins TRBV14 and TRBJ2-1; D possibly corresponds to TRBD1 (5 bases). CDR1 is SGHDN, CDR2 FVKESK, per germline. The V end was cut by 0 bases, the J end by 7 bases, with 10 bases between. This CDR3 spans 14 amino acids. In DNA, the CDR3 is TGTGCCAGCAGCCAAGAAGTGAGACAGAATGAGCAGTTCTTC. Residues: CASSQEVRQNEQFF.

The rearrangement uses TRBV10-3 and TRBJ2-5; 8 bases fit TRBD1. After removal of 5 bases from V and 2 bases from J, the junction contained 4 bases not matched to a gene. There are 14 residues in the CDR3. Germline values: CDR1 ENHRY, CDR2 SYGVKD. CDR3: CAISPGQGQETQYF. The CDR3, as DNA: TGTGCCATCAGTCCTGGACAGGGTCAAGAGACCCAGTACTTC.

The chain carries TRBV19 and TRBJ2-4; no clear D. CDR3 length: 13 amino acids. Trimming took 3 bases from V and 9 from J, leaving 12 bases between them. Germline CDR1 reads LNHDA; CDR2 reads SQIVND (reference sequence). In DNA, the CDR3 is TGTGCCAGTAGTATGGTCCAGGCCGGCATTCAGTACTTC. Translated, it gives CASSMVQAGIQYF. Drawing the rest from reference TRBV19 and TRBJ2-4, the complete variable domain is DGGITQSPKYLFRKEGQNVTLSCEQNLNHDAMYWYRQDPGQGLRLIYYSQIVNDFQKGDIAEGYSVSREKKESFPLTVTSAQKNPTAFYLCASSMVQAGIQYFGAGTRLSVL.

The chain joins TRBV20-1 to TRBJ1-2, with D possibly matching TRBD1 (5 bases). This CDR3 has 14 amino acids. Germline assignment: CDR1 DFQATT and CDR2 SNEGSKA (reference sequence). V was trimmed by 3 bases and J by 5 bases, leaving 16 bases between them. CDR3 DNA sequence: TGCAGTGCTAGTGGACATTATCTCGGTTATGGCTACACCTTC. Residues: CSASGHYLGYGYTF.

This chain links TRBV20-1 with TRBJ2-1; TRBD1 aligns across 7 bases. CDR1 is DFQATT, CDR2 SNEGSKA, per germline (reference sequence). Trimming removed 3 bases from V and 4 bases from J; junction bases left unmatched: 9. This CDR3 region has 15 residues. This CDR3 is CSASSEQGVYNEQFF. The CDR3 DNA is TGCAGTGCTAGTTCGGAGCAGGGGGTTTACAATGAGCAGTTCTTC.

The sample holds a few counts of this clone. V gene TRBV10-3 combines with J gene TRBJ1-6, with unresolved D. Germline CDR1 reads ENHRY; CDR2 reads SYGVKD. V was shortened by 2 bases and J by 7 bases, with 9 bases between the two germline ends. The CDR3 has 14 residues. CDR3 protein: CAISEPYQNSPLHF. The CDR3 coding sequence is TGTGCCATCAGTGAGCCCTACCAGAATTCACCCCTCCACTTT.

The chain combines TRBV19 with TRBJ2-3, with 12 bases identical to TRBD2. The CDR3 covers 15 residues. Germline V lookup: CDR1 LNHDA, CDR2 SQIVND (reference sequence). V lost 2 bases, J lost 4 bases, and 1 base stayed unmatched. For the CDR3, the DNA is TGTGCCAGTAGTATAAGACTAGCGGGAGCAGATACGCAGTATTTT. Its translation: CASSIRLAGADTQYF.

V is TRBV14 and J is TRBJ1-1, with D perhaps matching TRBD1 (5 bases). V lost 0 bases to trimming and J lost 0 bases, with 14 bases between them. This CDR3 has 17 amino acids. Germline CDR1 SGHDN, CDR2 FVKESK. CDR3 residues: CASSQDFGGHMNTEAFF. In DNA form, the CDR3 reads TGTGCCAGCAGCCAAGATTTTGGAGGACACATGAACACTGAAGCTTTCTTT.

This sequence joins TRBV25-1 and TRBJ1-1, with 10 bases fitting TRBD1. CDR1 is MGHDK and CDR2 is SYGVNS in the germline V gene. The CDR3 runs to 17 residues. Unmatched junction bases numbered 16, after V lost 5 bases and J lost 7 bases. The CDR3 here is CASSPTPGTGEGNEAFF. The CDR3 DNA sequence: TGTGCCAGCAGTCCTACCCCCGGGACAGGGGAAGGTAATGAAGCTTTCTTT. The full variable domain, its missing parts supplied by reference TRBV25-1 and TRBJ1-1, is EADIYQTPRYLVIGTGKKITLECSQTMGHDKMYWYQQDPGMELHLIHYSYGVNSTEKGDLSSESTVSRIRTEHFPLTLESARPSHTSQYLCASSPTPGTGEGNEAFFGQGTRLTVV.

The chain uses TRBV6-6 and TRBJ1-5, with D possibly TRBD1 on 6 matching bases. Per germline, CDR1 MNHNY and CDR2 SVGAGI (reference sequence). The CDR3 has 20 residues. V shed 5 bases and J shed 0 bases, with 26 bases lying between them. The CDR3 reads CASSRPFTGGRLYSNQPQHF. CDR3 DNA: TGTGCCAGCAGTCGTCCCTTTACCGGGGGCCGACTATATAGCAATCAGCCCCAGCATTTT.

In its sample, this clone was seen once. This rearrangement joins TRBV7-9 to TRBJ1-1; the D is unclear. Germline V gene data show CDR1 as SEHNR and CDR2 as FQNEAQ (reference sequence). The CDR3 contains 14 residues. V shed 5 bases and J shed 1 base, with 11 bases lying between them. CDR3 nucleotide sequence: TGTGCCAGCAGCCCTAGAGGGCAGAACACTGAAGCTTTCTTT. This sequence encodes CASSPRGQNTEAFF.

The V gene is TRBV29-1, the J gene TRBJ1-1; the D gene is possibly TRBD1 (5 bases). The germline V gene has CDR1 SQVTM and CDR2 ANQGSEA. V lost 5 bases, J lost 1 base, and 26 bases lay in between. CDR3 length: 18 residues. In DNA, the CDR3 is TGCAGCGTTCTTCCTCGGAGGGCCGGGGGATTTTCGAACACTGAAGCTTTCTTT. Its protein is CSVLPRRAGGFSNTEAFF.